The rows below give T cell receptor beta chains drawn from one sample of a study of human T cells and chemical hapten exposure. MiXCR, applied by TCRdb to the RACE reads, yields one record per CDR3 protein. The table lists fewer than 95,000 distinct CDR3 sequences, more than 9.5% of them singletons, with more than 2% in the top ten. Sequences were derived from whole blood, sampled in connection with sensitization to the hapten diphenylcyclopropenone (DPC). These receptors originate from a man aged 40-55 years with alopecia areata. Some clones in this sample may be carry-over from other donors' samples. The CDR3 runs from the conserved cysteine through the conserved F or W. Fields, in order: J gene, clone size, D gene, V gene, CDR3 length, CDR3 protein, CDR3 DNA. The D gene is left open where the match is weak. Clone sizes are given selectively: once, few, many, or a class where the clone is expanded.

j_gene: TRBJ2-3; abundance: NA; d_gene: NA; v_gene: TRBV28; len: 18; CDR3aa: CASSLTSLGSGSRDTQYF; CDR3nt: TGTGCCAGCAGTTTGACATCCCTGGGCAGCGGGTCAAGAGATACGCAGTATTTT
j_gene: TRBJ2-7; abundance: few; d_gene: TRBD1; v_gene: TRBV29-1; len: 12; CDR3aa: CSVPGQGYEQYF; CDR3nt: TGCAGCGTCCCTGGACAGGGGTACGAGCAGTACTTC
j_gene: TRBJ2-2; abundance: NA; d_gene: NA; v_gene: TRBV9; len: 13; CDR3aa: CASRKDYPGELFF; CDR3nt: TGTGCCAGCAGAAAGGACTACCCCGGGGAGCTGTTTTTT
j_gene: TRBJ1-2; abundance: NA; d_gene: NA; v_gene: TRBV5-6; len: 15; CDR3aa: CASSLRDPANYGYTF; CDR3nt: TGTGCCAGCAGCTTGAGGGACCCAGCTAACTATGGCTACACCTTC
j_gene: TRBJ2-2; abundance: NA; d_gene: NA; v_gene: TRBV28; len: 14; CDR3aa: CASSRNREGGELFF; CDR3nt: TGTGCCAGCAGCCGCAACAGGGAGGGCGGGGAGCTGTTTTTT
j_gene: TRBJ1-4; abundance: NA; d_gene: TRBD1; v_gene: TRBV18; len: 15; CDR3aa: CASSPLGQAYEKLFF; CDR3nt: TGTGCCAGCTCACCGTTGGGACAGGCCTATGAAAAACTGTTTTTT
j_gene: TRBJ1-1; abundance: few; d_gene: NA; v_gene: TRBV9; len: 15; CDR3aa: CASSAGGALSPEAFF; CDR3nt: TGTGCCAGCAGCGCTGGGGGGGCCCTTTCTCCTGAAGCTTTCTTT
j_gene: TRBJ1-5; abundance: few; d_gene: TRBD1; v_gene: TRBV20-1; len: 15; CDR3aa: CSATRGAGADQPQHF; CDR3nt: TGCAGTGCAACCAGGGGGGCAGGAGCGGATCAGCCCCAGCATTTT
j_gene: TRBJ1-4; abundance: few; d_gene: NA; v_gene: TRBV6-5; len: 13; CDR3aa: CASSYRFNEKLFF; CDR3nt: TGTGCCAGCAGTTACAGGTTTAATGAAAAACTGTTTTTT
j_gene: TRBJ2-3; abundance: few; d_gene: NA; v_gene: TRBV6-2/TRBV6-3; len: 13; CDR3aa: CASSNRDTDTQYF; CDR3nt: TGTGCCAGCAGTAACCGGGACACAGATACGCAGTATTTT
j_gene: TRBJ1-6; abundance: NA; d_gene: TRBD1; v_gene: TRBV2; len: 15; CDR3aa: CASSQTGPGNSPLHF; CDR3nt: TGTGCCAGCAGCCAGACAGGGCCCGGTAATTCACCCCTCCACTTT
j_gene: TRBJ2-1; abundance: few; d_gene: NA; v_gene: TRBV5-1; len: 14; CDR3aa: CASSPGDRYNEQFF; CDR3nt: TGCGCCAGCAGCCCGGGGGACCGATACAATGAGCAGTTCTTC
j_gene: TRBJ2-7; abundance: NA; d_gene: NA; v_gene: TRBV2; len: 12; CDR3aa: CASSTGFYEQYF; CDR3nt: TGTGCCAGCTCTACCGGGTTCTACGAGCAGTACTTC
j_gene: TRBJ1-2; abundance: NA; d_gene: NA; v_gene: TRBV28; len: 12; CDR3aa: CATGTASYGYTF; CDR3nt: TGTGCGACTGGGACGGCTTCCTATGGCTACACCTTC
j_gene: TRBJ2-5; abundance: few; d_gene: NA; v_gene: TRBV19; len: 17; CDR3aa: CASSILGGNRYQETQYF; CDR3nt: TGTGCCAGTAGTATCCTCGGTGGCAACCGTTACCAAGAGACCCAGTACTTC
j_gene: TRBJ2-1; abundance: NA; d_gene: NA; v_gene: TRBV7-9; len: 13; CDR3aa: CASSQSWGNEQFF; CDR3nt: TGTGCCAGCAGCCAGAGTTGGGGCAATGAGCAGTTCTTC
j_gene: TRBJ2-2; abundance: few; d_gene: TRBD2; v_gene: TRBV27; len: 16; CDR3aa: CASSRISGRFAGELFF; CDR3nt: TGTGCCAGCAGTCGCATTAGCGGGAGATTCGCCGGGGAGCTGTTTTTT
j_gene: TRBJ1-5; abundance: NA; d_gene: NA; v_gene: TRBV5-6; len: 14; CDR3aa: CASSLGGRNQPQHF; CDR3nt: TGTGCCAGCAGCTTGGGAGGAAGGAATCAGCCCCAGCATTTT
j_gene: TRBJ1-5; abundance: few; d_gene: TRBD1; v_gene: TRBV27; len: 14; CDR3aa: CASWPTGVNQPQHF; CDR3nt: TGTGCCAGCTGGCCGACAGGGGTTAATCAGCCCCAGCATTTT
j_gene: TRBJ2-1; abundance: NA; d_gene: NA; v_gene: TRBV28; len: 17; CDR3aa: CASSVAIVGRSYNEQFF; CDR3nt: TGTGCCAGCAGCGTAGCGATTGTTGGGAGGTCCTACAATGAGCAGTTCTTC
j_gene: TRBJ2-4; abundance: many; d_gene: NA; v_gene: TRBV7-2; len: 15; CDR3aa: CASSPRTDLKNIQYF; CDR3nt: TGTGCCAGCAGCCCCAGGACAGACCTCAAAAACATTCAGTACTTC
j_gene: TRBJ2-1; abundance: few; d_gene: NA; v_gene: TRBV2; len: 16; CDR3aa: CASKTRRASSYNEQFF; CDR3nt: TGTGCCAGCAAGACCCGGCGGGCCAGCTCCTACAATGAGCAGTTCTTC
j_gene: TRBJ2-6; abundance: NA; d_gene: TRBD1; v_gene: TRBV9; len: 18; CDR3aa: CASSARTGGFSGANVLTF; CDR3nt: TGTGCCAGCAGCGCCCGGACAGGGGGCTTCTCTGGGGCCAACGTCCTGACTTTC
j_gene: TRBJ1-2; abundance: many; d_gene: NA; v_gene: TRBV29-1; len: 12; CDR3aa: CSVDRANYGYTF; CDR3nt: TGCAGCGTTGACAGGGCTAACTATGGCTACACCTTC
j_gene: TRBJ1-2; abundance: NA; d_gene: NA; v_gene: TRBV7-2; len: 14; CDR3aa: CASSLQGEGYGYTF; CDR3nt: TGTGCCAGCAGCTTGCAGGGAGAAGGATATGGCTACACCTTC
j_gene: TRBJ2-2; abundance: NA; d_gene: NA; v_gene: TRBV30; len: 13; CDR3aa: CAWAVGYTGELFF; CDR3nt: TGTGCCTGGGCAGTCGGGTACACCGGGGAGCTGTTTTTT
j_gene: TRBJ2-2; abundance: NA; d_gene: TRBD1; v_gene: TRBV14; len: 17; CDR3aa: CASSQVPPGQGAGELFF; CDR3nt: TGTGCCAGCAGCCAAGTCCCCCCTGGACAGGGCGCCGGGGAGCTGTTTTTT
j_gene: TRBJ2-1; abundance: few; d_gene: TRBD2; v_gene: TRBV7-9; len: 13; CDR3aa: CAFGGTRYNEQFF; CDR3nt: TGTGCCTTCGGGGGGACTAGATACAATGAGCAGTTCTTC
j_gene: TRBJ2-3; abundance: NA; d_gene: TRBD2; v_gene: TRBV24-1; len: 20; CDR3aa: CATSDIRGGHASGRGDTQYF; CDR3nt: TGTGCCACCAGTGACATCCGGGGAGGTCATGCGAGCGGGAGGGGAGATACGCAGTATTTT
j_gene: TRBJ1-2; abundance: few; d_gene: TRBD1; v_gene: TRBV7-8; len: 18; CDR3aa: CASSFDSGQGYIWEGYTF; CDR3nt: TGTGCCAGCAGCTTTGACTCGGGACAGGGGTATATTTGGGAAGGCTACACCTTC
j_gene: TRBJ2-5; abundance: NA; d_gene: NA; v_gene: TRBV6-2/TRBV6-3; len: 13; CDR3aa: CASSYPVPETQYF; CDR3nt: TGTGCCAGCAGTTATCCCGTTCCCGAGACCCAGTACTTC
j_gene: TRBJ2-3; abundance: few; d_gene: NA; v_gene: TRBV12-3/TRBV12-4; len: 14; CDR3aa: CASSSRGSTDTQYF; CDR3nt: TGTGCCAGCAGTTCAAGGGGTAGCACAGATACGCAGTATTTT
j_gene: TRBJ1-1; abundance: few; d_gene: NA; v_gene: TRBV11-1; len: 14; CDR3aa: CASSLASGGTEAFF; CDR3nt: TGTGCCAGCAGCTTAGCATCTGGGGGTACTGAAGCTTTCTTT
j_gene: TRBJ1-2; abundance: few; d_gene: NA; v_gene: TRBV5-1; len: 14; CDR3aa: CASSLSGGTYGYTF; CDR3nt: TGCGCCAGCAGCTTGTCTGGGGGAACCTATGGCTACACCTTC
j_gene: TRBJ2-3; abundance: NA; d_gene: NA; v_gene: TRBV5-6; len: 14; CDR3aa: CASSHYSGTDTQYF; CDR3nt: TGTGCCAGCAGCCACTACTCCGGCACAGATACGCAGTATTTT
j_gene: TRBJ1-3; abundance: many; d_gene: NA; v_gene: TRBV30; len: 16; CDR3aa: CAWSFGTAVSGNTIYF; CDR3nt: TGTGCCTGGAGTTTTGGTACAGCAGTCTCTGGAAACACCATATATTTT
j_gene: TRBJ2-1; abundance: NA; d_gene: NA; v_gene: TRBV11-1; len: 14; CDR3aa: CASSLAEGGNEQFF; CDR3nt: TGTGCCAGCAGCTTAGCGGAAGGGGGCAATGAGCAGTTCTTC
j_gene: TRBJ1-5; abundance: few; d_gene: NA; v_gene: TRBV6-2/TRBV6-3; len: 15; CDR3aa: CASSYDTANNQPQHF; CDR3nt: TGTGCCAGCAGTTACGACACAGCCAATAATCAGCCCCAGCATTTT
j_gene: TRBJ2-7; abundance: once; d_gene: NA; v_gene: TRBV6-6; len: 12; CDR3aa: CDSMEVTYEQYF; CDR3nt: TGTGACAGCATGGAGGTTACCTACGAGCAGTACTTC
j_gene: TRBJ2-3; abundance: few; d_gene: TRBD1; v_gene: TRBV29-1; len: 17; CDR3aa: CSVGSHIRQGSTDTQYF; CDR3nt: TGCAGCGTTGGCAGTCACATCAGACAGGGGAGCACAGATACGCAGTATTTT
j_gene: TRBJ2-5; abundance: few; d_gene: NA; v_gene: TRBV5-6; len: 15; CDR3aa: CASSLRRGYGETQYF; CDR3nt: TGTGCCAGCAGCTTGCGTAGGGGATATGGAGAGACCCAGTACTTC
j_gene: TRBJ2-2; abundance: NA; d_gene: TRBD2; v_gene: TRBV20-1; len: 16; CDR3aa: CSARSLAGGPSGELFF; CDR3nt: TGCAGTGCTAGATCTTTAGCGGGAGGGCCTTCCGGGGAGCTGTTTTTT
j_gene: TRBJ2-1; abundance: few; d_gene: TRBD1; v_gene: TRBV11-1; len: 15; CDR3aa: CASSRRQGDLDEQFF; CDR3nt: TGTGCCAGCAGCCGTCGACAGGGGGATTTAGATGAGCAGTTCTTC
j_gene: TRBJ1-5; abundance: many; d_gene: TRBD1; v_gene: TRBV7-8; len: 19; CDR3aa: CASSLFMGQGALRGQPQHF; CDR3nt: TGTGCCAGCAGCTTGTTTATGGGACAGGGGGCGCTTCGTGGTCAGCCCCAGCATTTT
j_gene: TRBJ2-3; abundance: few; d_gene: TRBD2; v_gene: TRBV11-2; len: 15; CDR3aa: CASSKAGGRGDTQYF; CDR3nt: TGTGCCAGCAGCAAAGCTGGCGGGAGGGGAGATACGCAGTATTTT
j_gene: TRBJ2-1; abundance: NA; d_gene: NA; v_gene: TRBV19; len: 13; CDR3aa: CASTPGTSNEQFF; CDR3nt: TGTGCCAGTACCCCCGGGACCAGCAATGAGCAGTTCTTC
j_gene: TRBJ1-5; abundance: NA; d_gene: NA; v_gene: TRBV7-9; len: 13; CDR3aa: CASSLAAGQPQHF; CDR3nt: TGTGCCAGCAGCTTAGCAGCGGGTCAGCCCCAGCATTTT
j_gene: TRBJ2-5; abundance: NA; d_gene: TRBD2; v_gene: TRBV6-5; len: 16; CDR3aa: CASSYSFSGRIETQYF; CDR3nt: TGTGCCAGCAGTTACTCATTTAGCGGGAGGATAGAGACCCAGTACTTC
j_gene: TRBJ2-2; abundance: NA; d_gene: NA; v_gene: TRBV10-3; len: 13; CDR3aa: CAITGSDGGELFF; CDR3nt: TGTGCCATCACTGGTAGCGACGGCGGGGAGCTGTTTTTT
j_gene: TRBJ2-1; abundance: NA; d_gene: TRBD2; v_gene: TRBV25-1; len: 14; CDR3aa: CASSDPLAGGDQFF; CDR3nt: TGTGCCAGCAGTGACCCACTAGCGGGAGGGGATCAGTTCTTC
j_gene: TRBJ2-7; abundance: few; d_gene: NA; v_gene: TRBV30; len: 12; CDR3aa: CAWGLRGGEQYF; CDR3nt: TGTGCCTGGGGGCTGAGGGGCGGCGAGCAGTACTTC
j_gene: TRBJ2-6; abundance: few; d_gene: NA; v_gene: TRBV27; len: 17; CDR3aa: CASGQDARASGANVLTF; CDR3nt: TGTGCCAGCGGTCAAGACGCGAGGGCCTCTGGGGCCAACGTCCTGACTTTC
j_gene: TRBJ1-2; abundance: few; d_gene: NA; v_gene: TRBV20-1; len: 13; CDR3aa: CSASKTDYYGYTF; CDR3nt: TGCAGTGCTAGCAAGACAGACTACTATGGCTACACCTTC
j_gene: TRBJ1-5; abundance: NA; d_gene: TRBD1; v_gene: TRBV7-2; len: 13; CDR3aa: CASSRTGDDPQHF; CDR3nt: TGTGCCAGCAGCCGGACAGGGGACGACCCCCAGCATTTT